Below, 15 T cell receptor beta chains from the same sample are listed, as sequenced in a study of T cell repertoires in cytomegalovirus infection. Each CDR3 protein is one row after TCRdb ran MiXCR on the reads. The repertoire has about 300,000 distinct CDR3 sequences, over 20% of them found once; the top ten carry approximately 14%. The sample was PBMCs. The receptors come from a human donor in good health (CMV status not recorded). Some clones in this sample may be carry-over from other donors' samples.

This clonotype was observed many times. The chain is built from TRBV4-2 and TRBJ2-1; tentatively, D is TRBD2 (6 bases). V lost 1 base, J lost 0 bases, and 13 bases lay in between. Germline assignment: CDR1 LGHNA and CDR2 YNFKEQ. The CDR3 has 17 amino acids. In nucleotides, the CDR3 is TGTGCCAGCAGCCAAGTAAACGGGGGATCCTCCTACAATGAGCAGTTCTTC. This codes for CASSQVNGGSSYNEQFF.

The sample holds a few counts of this clonotype. The CDR3 loop is CASSLGTLRAFF. For the CDR3, the DNA is TGTGCCAGCAGCTTAGGTACCCTTCGGGCTTTCTTT. V gene TRBV7-9 combines with J gene TRBJ1-1; unclear D gene. Trimming removed 1 base at V and 11 bases at J, with 11 bases between. This CDR3 is 12 amino acids long. The V gene's germline CDR1 is SEHNR and CDR2 FQNEAQ (reference sequence).

The chain employs TRBV7-2 and TRBJ1-2, with 11 nucleotides matching TRBD1. The CDR3 has 15 amino acids. After removal of 5 bases from V and 7 bases from J, the junction contained 9 bases not matched to a gene. Germline assignment: CDR1 SGHTA and CDR2 FQGNSA. The CDR3 reads CASSRNSGTGGGYTF. The CDR3 DNA reads as TGTGCCAGCAGCCGTAACTCCGGGACAGGGGGTGGCTACACCTTC.

This clonotype came up a few times. The CDR3 loop is CASSFLGQGGNEQFF. For the CDR3, the DNA is TGTGCCAGCAGTTTTTTGGGACAGGGTGGGAATGAGCAGTTCTTC. The V and J genes are TRBV28 and TRBJ2-1; 9 nucleotides align to TRBD1. The V gene end was trimmed by 3 bases and the J gene end by 7 bases; junction bases not matched to a gene: 7. From germline, CDR1 is MDHEN and CDR2 SYDVKM. This CDR3 is 15 amino acids long. Complete variable domain (other parts from reference TRBV28 and TRBJ2-1): DVKVTQSSRYLVKRTGEKVFLECVQDMDHENMFWYRQDPGLGLRLIYFSYDVKMKEKGDIPEGYSVSREKKERFSLILESASTNQTSMYLCASSFLGQGGNEQFFGPGTRLTVL.

This clonotype has at least ten counts. V is TRBV14 and J is TRBJ1-3; D uncertain. The CDR3 has 12 residues. Germline V gene lookup returns CDR1 SGHDN and CDR2 FVKESK. Trimming left V 0 bases short and J 3 bases short, with 0 bases between. In nucleotides, the CDR3 is TGTGCCAGCAGCCAAGATGGAAACACCATATATTTT. Translation gives CASSQDGNTIYF.

The chain is built from TRBV6-2 or TRBV6-3 and TRBJ2-1, with D uncertain. V lost 2 bases and J 8 bases, leaving 10 bases between the germline ends. CDR3 length: 13 residues. Germline loops: CDR1 MNHEY, CDR2 SVGEGT. The CDR3 sequence is CASSYRPGDEQFF. CDR3 coding DNA: TGTGCCAGCAGTTACCGGCCCGGCGATGAGCAGTTCTTC.

This clonotype was detected only a few times. In DNA, the CDR3 is TGCAGTGCGCACGCTTCAGGAGATACGCAGTATTTT. Amino acid sequence: CSAHASGDTQYF. The chain uses TRBV20-1 and TRBJ2-3, with D hard to call. Germline values: CDR1 DFQATT, CDR2 SNEGSKA (reference sequence). There are 12 residues in the CDR3. The V gene lost 6 bases and the J gene lost 5 bases, with 12 bases spanning the gap.

This clonotype turned up a few times. The chain has TRBV30 and TRBJ1-1; the D gene is possibly TRBD1 (5 bases). This CDR3 comprises 16 residues. CDR1 is GTSNPN and CDR2 is SVGIG in the germline V gene (reference sequence). Trimming took 2 bases from V and 5 from J, leaving 21 bases between them. The DNA for the CDR3 is TGTGCCTGGAGTCTATGGGGGTCGAGACAAGGGACTGAAGCTTTCTTT. It translates to CAWSLWGSRQGTEAFF.

This clonotype was observed a few times. V is TRBV12-3 or TRBV12-4 and J is TRBJ2-1; 11 bases map to TRBD2. J was trimmed by 9 bases and V by 8 bases; bases with no gene match: 12. The CDR3 has 15 amino acids. CDR3 protein: CASYRLAGSSSEQFF. The CDR3 DNA reads TGTGCCAGCTATCGACTAGCGGGATCCTCGAGTGAGCAGTTCTTC.

This rearrangement joins TRBV7-6 to TRBJ2-7, with D perhaps assigned TRBD1 or TRBD2 (5 bases each). The CDR3 totals 15 residues. The germline CDR1 and CDR2 sequences are SGHVS and FNYEAQ. Trimming pared 1 base from V and 3 bases from J, leaving 13 bases between. The chain's CDR3 is CASSLDPGTYYEQYF. DNA of the CDR3: TGTGCCAGCAGCTTAGATCCCGGGACGTACTACGAGCAGTACTTC. Based on the CDR3 plus reference TRBV7-6 and TRBJ2-7, the full variable domain is GAGVSQSPRYKVTKRGQDVALRCDPISGHVSLYWYRQALGQGPEFLTYFNYEAQQDKSGLPNDRFSAERPEGSISTLTIQRTEQRDSAMYRCASSLDPGTYYEQYFGPGTRLTVT.

The chain couples TRBV20-1 to TRBJ1-1; D is ambiguous. The CDR3 extends over 12 amino acids. Germline-derived CDR1 and CDR2 are DFQATT and SNEGSKA (reference sequence). V dropped 7 bases and J dropped 4 bases, with 13 bases sitting between them. CDR3 region: CSVGPVSTEAFF. For the CDR3, the DNA is TGCAGTGTAGGGCCGGTGAGCACTGAAGCTTTCTTT.

For this clonotype: A single base separates this from a much larger clone, so it may be a read error. The chain carries TRBV28 and TRBJ1-4; D is unresolved. Germline values: CDR1 MDHEN, CDR2 SYDVKM. The CDR3 consists of 14 residues. V lost 2 bases to trimming and J lost 7 bases, with 11 bases between them. CDR3 sequence reads: CASSLPQFGEKLFF. The CDR3 coding sequence is TGTGCCAGCAGTTTACCTCAATTCGGTGAAAAACTGTTTTTT. The whole variable domain, remainder taken from reference TRBV28 and TRBJ1-4, is DVKVTQSSRYLVKRTGEKVFLECVQDMDHENMFWYRQDPGLGLRLIYFSYDVKMKEKGDIPEGYSVSREKKERFSLILESASTNQTSMYLCASSLPQFGEKLFFGSGTQLSVL.

This rearrangement joins TRBV4-3 to TRBJ2-7; possibly TRBD1 or TRBD2 for D (5 bases each). The germline V gene has CDR1 LGHNA and CDR2 YSLEER. The CDR3 consists of 14 residues. V was clipped by 4 bases and J by 6 bases, with 16 bases between them. CDR3 in amino acids: CASSLGASFPEQYF. CDR3 sequence (DNA): TGCGCCAGCAGCCTCGGGGCCTCTTTTCCCGAGCAGTACTTC.

This clonotype was detected many times. The chain links TRBV7-2 to TRBJ1-3, with D uncertain. The CDR3 is made up of 15 amino acids. V dropped 3 bases and J dropped 0 bases, with 9 bases sitting between them. The V gene's germline CDR1 is SGHTA and CDR2 FQGNSA. The CDR3 loop is CASSFDTVSGNTIYF. DNA of the CDR3: TGTGCCAGCAGCTTCGATACAGTCTCTGGAAACACCATATATTTT.

A few counts support this clonotype. This sequence joins TRBV7-9 and TRBJ2-7; no clear D gene. This CDR3 has 13 amino acids. Germline assignment: CDR1 SEHNR and CDR2 FQNEAQ (reference sequence). Trimming pared 3 bases from V and 3 bases from J, leaving 9 bases between. CDR3 nucleotide sequence: TGTGCCAGCAGCTTCGGCGCTTACTACGAGCAGTACTTC. This translates into CASSFGAYYEQYF.